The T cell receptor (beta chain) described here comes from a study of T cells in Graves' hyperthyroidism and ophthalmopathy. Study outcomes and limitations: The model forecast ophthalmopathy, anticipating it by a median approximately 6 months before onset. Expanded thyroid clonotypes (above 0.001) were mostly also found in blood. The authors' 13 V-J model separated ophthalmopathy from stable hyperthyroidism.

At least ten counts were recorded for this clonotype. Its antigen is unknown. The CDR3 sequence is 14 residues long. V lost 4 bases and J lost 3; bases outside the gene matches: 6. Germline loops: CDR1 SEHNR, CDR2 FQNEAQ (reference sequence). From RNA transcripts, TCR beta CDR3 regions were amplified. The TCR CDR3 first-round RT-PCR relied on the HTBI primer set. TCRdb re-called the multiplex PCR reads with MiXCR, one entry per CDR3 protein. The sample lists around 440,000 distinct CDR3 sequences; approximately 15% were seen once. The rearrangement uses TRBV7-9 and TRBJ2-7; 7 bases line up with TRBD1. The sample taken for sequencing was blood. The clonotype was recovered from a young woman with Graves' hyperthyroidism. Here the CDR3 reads CASSWPGTDYEQYF. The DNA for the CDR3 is TGTGCCAGCAGCTGGCCGGGGACAGACTACGAGCAGTACTTC.